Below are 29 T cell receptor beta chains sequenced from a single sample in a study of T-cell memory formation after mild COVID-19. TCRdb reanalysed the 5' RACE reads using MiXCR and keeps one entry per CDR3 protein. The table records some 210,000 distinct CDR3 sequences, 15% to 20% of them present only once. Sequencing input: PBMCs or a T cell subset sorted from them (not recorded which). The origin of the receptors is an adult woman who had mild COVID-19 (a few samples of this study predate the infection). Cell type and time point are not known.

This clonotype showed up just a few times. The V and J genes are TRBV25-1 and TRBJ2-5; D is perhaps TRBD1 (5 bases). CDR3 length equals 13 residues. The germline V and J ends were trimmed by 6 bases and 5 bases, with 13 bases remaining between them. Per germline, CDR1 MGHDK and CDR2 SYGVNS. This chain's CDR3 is CASRDNLPETQYF. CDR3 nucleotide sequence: TGTGCCAGCAGGGACAATCTGCCCGAGACCCAGTACTTC.

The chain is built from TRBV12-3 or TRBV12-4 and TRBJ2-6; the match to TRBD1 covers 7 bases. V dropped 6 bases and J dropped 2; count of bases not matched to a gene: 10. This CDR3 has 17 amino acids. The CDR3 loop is CASSPNRGSPGANVLTF. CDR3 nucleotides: TGTGCCAGCAGCCCTAACAGGGGAAGTCCTGGGGCCAACGTCCTGACTTTC.

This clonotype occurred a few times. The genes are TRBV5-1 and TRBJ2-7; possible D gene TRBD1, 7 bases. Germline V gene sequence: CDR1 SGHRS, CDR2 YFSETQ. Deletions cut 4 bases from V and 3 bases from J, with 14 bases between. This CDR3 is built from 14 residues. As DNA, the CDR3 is TGCGCCAGCAGCGCGGGACAGTCTAGCTACGAGCAGTACTTC. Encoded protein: CASSAGQSSYEQYF.

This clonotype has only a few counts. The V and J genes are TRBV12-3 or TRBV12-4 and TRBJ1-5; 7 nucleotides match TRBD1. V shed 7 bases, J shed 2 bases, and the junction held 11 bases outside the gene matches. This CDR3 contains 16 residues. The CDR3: CASTPTGDRGNQPQHF. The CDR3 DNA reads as TGTGCCAGCACTCCTACAGGGGACAGAGGCAATCAGCCCCAGCATTTT.

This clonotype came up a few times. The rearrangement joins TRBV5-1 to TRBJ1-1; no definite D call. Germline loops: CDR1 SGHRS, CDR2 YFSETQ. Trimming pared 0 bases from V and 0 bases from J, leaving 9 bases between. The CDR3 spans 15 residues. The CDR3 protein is CASSLVVGMNTEAFF. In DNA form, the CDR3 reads TGCGCCAGCAGCTTGGTCGTGGGGATGAACACTGAAGCTTTCTTT.

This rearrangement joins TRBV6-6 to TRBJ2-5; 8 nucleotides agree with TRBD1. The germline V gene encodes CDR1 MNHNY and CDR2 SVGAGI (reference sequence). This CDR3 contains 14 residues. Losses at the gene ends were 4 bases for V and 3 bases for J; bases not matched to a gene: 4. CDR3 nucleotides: TGTGCCAGCAGTTTGTCGACAGGGGAAGAGACCCAGTACTTC. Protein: CASSLSTGEETQYF.

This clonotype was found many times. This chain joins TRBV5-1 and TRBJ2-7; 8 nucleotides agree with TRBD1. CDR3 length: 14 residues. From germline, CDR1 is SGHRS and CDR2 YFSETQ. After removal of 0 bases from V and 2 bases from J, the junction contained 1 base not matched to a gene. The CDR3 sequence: CASSLGTGTYEQYF. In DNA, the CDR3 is TGCGCCAGCAGCTTGGGGACAGGGACCTACGAGCAGTACTTC.

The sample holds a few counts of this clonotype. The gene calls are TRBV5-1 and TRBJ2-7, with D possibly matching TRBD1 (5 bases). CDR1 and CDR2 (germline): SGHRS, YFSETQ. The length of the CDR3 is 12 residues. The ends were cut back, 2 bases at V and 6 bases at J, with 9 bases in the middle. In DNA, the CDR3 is TGCGCCAGCAGCTTACCGACAGCCGAGCAGTACTTC. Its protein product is CASSLPTAEQYF.

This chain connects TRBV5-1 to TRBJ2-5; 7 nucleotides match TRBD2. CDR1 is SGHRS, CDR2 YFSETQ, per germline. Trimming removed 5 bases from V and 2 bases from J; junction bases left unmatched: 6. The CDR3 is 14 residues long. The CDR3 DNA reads TGCGCCAGCAGAGGCGGGAGTGGACAAGAGACCCAGTACTTC. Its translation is CASRGGSGQETQYF.

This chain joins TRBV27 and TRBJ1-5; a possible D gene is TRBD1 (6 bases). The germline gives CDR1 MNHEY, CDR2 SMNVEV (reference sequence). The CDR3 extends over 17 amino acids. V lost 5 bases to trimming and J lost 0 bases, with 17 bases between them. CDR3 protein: CASSPLRQVYSNQPQHF. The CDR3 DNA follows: TGTGCCAGCAGTCCTCTCCGACAGGTGTATAGCAATCAGCCCCAGCATTTT.

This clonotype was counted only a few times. In DNA form, the CDR3 reads TGTGCCAGCAGTTACGAGGGCAGGGGACCCTCTGGGGCCAACGTCCTGACTTTC. Its translation is CASSYEGRGPSGANVLTF. The chain has TRBV6-5 and TRBJ2-6; tentative D call: TRBD1 (6 bases). The CDR3 runs to 18 residues. The ends were cut back, 2 bases at V and 0 bases at J, with 14 bases in the middle. The V gene's germline CDR1 is MNHEY and CDR2 SVGAGI.

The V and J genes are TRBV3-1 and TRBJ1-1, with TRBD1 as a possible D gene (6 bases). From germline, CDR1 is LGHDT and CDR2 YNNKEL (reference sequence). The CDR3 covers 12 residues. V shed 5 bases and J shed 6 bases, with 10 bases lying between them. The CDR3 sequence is CASSARTAEAFF. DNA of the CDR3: TGTGCCAGCAGCGCTAGGACAGCTGAAGCTTTCTTT.

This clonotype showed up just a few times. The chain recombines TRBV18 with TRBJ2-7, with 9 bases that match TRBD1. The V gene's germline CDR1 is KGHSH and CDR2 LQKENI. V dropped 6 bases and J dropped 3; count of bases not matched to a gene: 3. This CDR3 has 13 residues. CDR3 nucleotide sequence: TGTGCCAGCTCGACGACAGGGGGCTACGAGCAGTACTTC. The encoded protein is CASSTTGGYEQYF.

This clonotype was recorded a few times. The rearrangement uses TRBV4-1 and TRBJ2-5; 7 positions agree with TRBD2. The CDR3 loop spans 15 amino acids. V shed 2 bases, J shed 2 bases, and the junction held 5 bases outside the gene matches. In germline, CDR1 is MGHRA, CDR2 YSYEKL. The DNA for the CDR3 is TGCGCCAGCAGCCAAAAGAGCGGGACGCAAGAGACCCAGTACTTC. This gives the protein CASSQKSGTQETQYF.

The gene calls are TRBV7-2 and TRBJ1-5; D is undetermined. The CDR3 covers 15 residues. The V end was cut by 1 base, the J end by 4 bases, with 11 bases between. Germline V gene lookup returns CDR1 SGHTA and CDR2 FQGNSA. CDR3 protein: CASSLGQVLNQPQHF. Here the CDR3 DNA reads TGTGCCAGCAGCTTAGGGCAGGTTCTAAATCAGCCCCAGCATTTT.

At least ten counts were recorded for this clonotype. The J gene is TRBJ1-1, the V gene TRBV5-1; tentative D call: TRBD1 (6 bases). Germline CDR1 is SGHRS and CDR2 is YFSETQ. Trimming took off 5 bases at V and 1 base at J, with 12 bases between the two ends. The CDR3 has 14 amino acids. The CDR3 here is CASSLGQSNTEAFF. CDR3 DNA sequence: TGCGCCAGCAGTCTCGGACAGTCGAACACTGAAGCTTTCTTT.

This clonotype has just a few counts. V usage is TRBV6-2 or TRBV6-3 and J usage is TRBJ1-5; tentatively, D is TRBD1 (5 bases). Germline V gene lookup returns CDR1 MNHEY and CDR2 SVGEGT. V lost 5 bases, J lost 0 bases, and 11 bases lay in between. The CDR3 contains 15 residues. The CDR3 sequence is CASSLVGVSNQPQHF. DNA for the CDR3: TGTGCCAGCAGTCTAGTAGGGGTTAGCAATCAGCCCCAGCATTTT.

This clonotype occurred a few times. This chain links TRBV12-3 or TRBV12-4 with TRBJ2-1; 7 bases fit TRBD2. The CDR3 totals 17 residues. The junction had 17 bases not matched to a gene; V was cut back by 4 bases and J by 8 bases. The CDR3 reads CASSSHTGTIRVDEQFF. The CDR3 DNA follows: TGTGCCAGCAGTTCCCACACCGGGACTATTAGGGTCGATGAGCAGTTCTTC.

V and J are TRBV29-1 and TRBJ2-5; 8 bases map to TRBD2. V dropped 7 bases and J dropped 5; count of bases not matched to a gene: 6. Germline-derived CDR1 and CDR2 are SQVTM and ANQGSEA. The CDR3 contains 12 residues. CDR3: CSAAGGGETQYF. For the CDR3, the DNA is TGCAGCGCGGCGGGGGGCGGCGAGACCCAGTACTTC.

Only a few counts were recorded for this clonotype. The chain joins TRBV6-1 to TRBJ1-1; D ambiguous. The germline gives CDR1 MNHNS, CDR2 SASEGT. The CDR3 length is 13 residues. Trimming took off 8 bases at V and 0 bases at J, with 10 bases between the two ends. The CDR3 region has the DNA TGTGCCAGCCGGTTGGTTGTGAACACTGAAGCTTTCTTT. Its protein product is CASRLVVNTEAFF.

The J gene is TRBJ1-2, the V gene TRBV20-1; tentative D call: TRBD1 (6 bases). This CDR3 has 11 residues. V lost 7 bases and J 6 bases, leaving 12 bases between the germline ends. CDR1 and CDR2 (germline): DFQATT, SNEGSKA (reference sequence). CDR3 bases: TGCAGTGGGGCAGGGGAACATGGCTACACCTTC. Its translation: CSGAGEHGYTF.

Here the CDR3 DNA reads TGCAGTGCCCCCATTCCGACTAGCGGCTTCTACGAGCAGTACTTC. Residues: CSAPIPTSGFYEQYF. The rearrangement joins TRBV20-1 to TRBJ2-7, with 9 bases matching TRBD2. CDR1 is DFQATT and CDR2 is SNEGSKA in the germline V gene (reference sequence). The junction had 12 bases not matched to a gene; V was cut back by 6 bases and J by 3 bases. This CDR3 spans 15 amino acids.

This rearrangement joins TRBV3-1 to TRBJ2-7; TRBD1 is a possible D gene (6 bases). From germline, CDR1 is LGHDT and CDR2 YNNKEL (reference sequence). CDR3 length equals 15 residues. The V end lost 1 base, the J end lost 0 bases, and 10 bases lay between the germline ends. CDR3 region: CASSQGTVSSYEQYF. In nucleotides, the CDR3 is TGTGCCAGCAGCCAAGGGACAGTTAGCTCCTACGAGCAGTACTTC.

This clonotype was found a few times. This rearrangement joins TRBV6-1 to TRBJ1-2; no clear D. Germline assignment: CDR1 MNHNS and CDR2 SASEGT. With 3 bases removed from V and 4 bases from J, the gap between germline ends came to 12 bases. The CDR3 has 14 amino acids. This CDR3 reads CASSDPRHFYGYTF. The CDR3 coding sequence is TGTGCCAGCAGTGATCCCAGACACTTCTATGGCTACACCTTC.

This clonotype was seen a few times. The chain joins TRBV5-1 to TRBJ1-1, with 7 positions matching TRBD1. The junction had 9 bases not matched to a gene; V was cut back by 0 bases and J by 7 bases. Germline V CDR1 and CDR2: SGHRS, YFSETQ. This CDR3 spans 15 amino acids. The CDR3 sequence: CASSLGDSGRDEAFF. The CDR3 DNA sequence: TGCGCCAGCAGCTTGGGGGACAGCGGACGGGATGAAGCTTTCTTT.

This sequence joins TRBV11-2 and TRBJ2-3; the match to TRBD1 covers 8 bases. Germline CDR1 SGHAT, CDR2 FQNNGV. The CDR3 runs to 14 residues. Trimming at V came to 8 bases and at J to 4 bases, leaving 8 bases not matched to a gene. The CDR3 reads CASAWTGLADTQYF. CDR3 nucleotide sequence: TGTGCCAGCGCTTGGACAGGGCTTGCAGATACGCAGTATTTT.

Written as DNA, the CDR3 is TGTGCCAGCAGAGCGGACGGTCTGCGTCGCGGCTACACCTTC. It specifies CASRADGLRRGYTF. The chain employs TRBV11-1 and TRBJ1-2; D gene unclear. Between the trimmed V and J ends, which lost 6 bases and 8 bases, there was a span of 19 bases. In germline, CDR1 is SGHAT, CDR2 FQDESV (reference sequence). The CDR3 spans 14 residues.

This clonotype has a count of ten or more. CDR3 amino acids: CASSQVGQGAYEQYF. The CDR3 region has the DNA TGCGCCAGCAGCCAAGTCGGACAGGGGGCCTACGAGCAGTACTTC. V is TRBV4-1 and J is TRBJ2-7; TRBD1 matches at 10 bases. This CDR3 spans 15 amino acids. The V segment lost 1 base and the J segment 2 bases; nucleotides outside the gene matches: 2. Looked up from germline, CDR1 is MGHRA and CDR2 is YSYEKL.

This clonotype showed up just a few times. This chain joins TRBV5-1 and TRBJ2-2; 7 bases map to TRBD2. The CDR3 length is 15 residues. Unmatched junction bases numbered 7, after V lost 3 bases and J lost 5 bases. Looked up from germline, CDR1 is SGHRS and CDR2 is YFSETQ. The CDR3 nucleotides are TGCGCCAGCAGCTCCCGGGAGGCGGGTACCGGGGAGCTGTTTTTT. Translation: CASSSREAGTGELFF.